These 17 T cell receptor beta chains came from one sample sequenced in a study of T cell responses to AZD1222 COVID-19 vaccine. Clones were read by immunoSEQ multiplex PCR, and TCRdb kept only the in-frame ones, dropping some. The table lists tens of thousands of clones, 90% of them singletons. Material: peripheral blood, obtained 28 days after the second AZD1222 dose. The source of these receptors is an adult who received the AZD1222 COVID-19 vaccine.

The chain links TRBV7-2 to TRBJ2-1; 8 nucleotides match TRBD2. V lost 4 bases and J lost 6; bases outside the gene matches: 5. This CDR3 has 14 residues. Germline V gene lookup returns CDR1 SGHTA and CDR2 FQGNSA. The CDR3 DNA reads TGTGCCAGCAGCTCCGGGGGGGCGGTCAATGAGCAGTTCTTC. It yields the protein CASSSGGAVNEQFF.

The CDR3 is CASSLEGAGHEQFF. DNA for the CDR3: TGTGCCAGCAGCTTAGAGGGGGCCGGTCATGAGCAGTTCTTC. The chain joins TRBV7-2 to TRBJ2-1, with 7 positions matching TRBD1. Germline V gene lookup returns CDR1 SGHTA and CDR2 FQGNSA. V lost 1 base and J lost 8; bases outside the gene matches: 5. The length of the CDR3 is 14 residues.

The chain links TRBV10-2 to TRBJ1-5, with a possible D match to TRBD1 (6 bases). Between the trimmed V and J ends, which lost 0 bases and 5 bases, there was a span of 11 bases. Germline V gene data show CDR1 as WSHSY and CDR2 as SAAADI. This CDR3 contains 15 residues. The CDR3: CASSESGGLHQPQHF. CDR3 DNA sequence: TGCGCCAGCAGTGAGTCGGGGGGGCTCCATCAGCCCCAGCATTTT.

The chain uses TRBV6-5 and TRBJ1-5; D unclear. Germline CDR1 reads MNHEY; CDR2 reads SVGAGI. Trimming took 0 bases from V and 2 from J, leaving 11 bases between them. This CDR3 is 16 amino acids long. Here the CDR3 DNA reads TGTGCCAGCAGTTACTCGATGATACTGGGCAATCAGCCCCAGCATTTT. Translating gives CASSYSMILGNQPQHF.

This chain connects TRBV19 to TRBJ1-2; possibly TRBD1 for D (5 bases). Germline loops: CDR1 LNHDA, CDR2 SQIVND (reference sequence). This CDR3 region has 12 residues. V shed 3 bases and J shed 8 bases, with 10 bases lying between them. CDR3 sequence (DNA): TGTGCCAGTAGTATGTTGGGGCAGGGCTACACCTTC. Residues: CASSMLGQGYTF.

The chain's CDR3 is CASSAGQDHHQPQHF. The CDR3, as DNA: TGTGCCAGCAGTGCAGGCCAAGACCACCATCAGCCCCAGCATTTT. The genes are TRBV2 and TRBJ1-5; D not resolved. V was shortened by 4 bases and J by 5 bases, with 15 bases between the two germline ends. The CDR3 extends over 15 amino acids. The germline gives CDR1 SNHLY, CDR2 FYNNEI.

The V gene is TRBV7-8, the J gene TRBJ1-4, with 7 bases fitting TRBD1. The CDR3 has 13 amino acids. Germline V gene data show CDR1 as SGHVS and CDR2 as FQNEAQ. Losses at the gene ends were 5 bases for V and 8 bases for J; bases not matched to a gene: 5. CDR3 sequence: CASSRDRREKLFF. CDR3 in DNA: TGTGCCAGCAGCCGGGACAGACGAGAAAAACTGTTTTTT.

The genes are TRBV5-6 and TRBJ1-2, with TRBD1 matching 11 bases. The CDR3 runs 15 residues. Trimming cost V 6 bases and J 8 bases; bases outside gene matches: 12. Germline lookup yields CDR1 SGHDT and CDR2 YYEEEE. For the CDR3, the DNA is TGTGCCAGCAAGCTTTCGTGGACAGGGGGCTTGGGCTACACCTTC. Its translation is CASKLSWTGGLGYTF.

CDR3 amino acids: CASSGQGAENTEAFF. DNA of the CDR3: TGTGCCAGCAGTGGACAGGGGGCTGAGAACACTGAAGCTTTCTTT. The J gene is TRBJ1-1, the V gene TRBV6-2 or TRBV6-3, with 11 bases matching TRBD1. The CDR3 consists of 15 residues. Germline values: CDR1 MNHEY, CDR2 SVGEGT. The trim removed 5 bases at V and 1 base at J, leaving 3 bases unmatched.

The V gene is TRBV4-1, the J gene TRBJ1-2, with D possibly being TRBD1 (5 bases). The CDR3 extends over 13 amino acids. CDR1 and CDR2 from the germline V gene are MGHRA and YSYEKL. V gave up 1 base and J gave up 6 bases, with 9 bases separating them. The CDR3 bases are TGCGCCAGCAGCCAAGTAGGGGATCATGGCTACACCTTC. It specifies CASSQVGDHGYTF.

This rearrangement joins TRBV13 to TRBJ2-2; 8 nucleotides agree with TRBD1. Germline-derived CDR1 and CDR2 are PRHDT and FYEKMQ (reference sequence). This CDR3 contains 15 residues. V lost 5 bases and J lost 5; bases outside the gene matches: 7. The CDR3 protein is CASSLGQVDTGELFF. In DNA, the CDR3 is TGTGCCAGCAGCCTGGGACAGGTTGATACCGGGGAGCTGTTTTTT.

The chain has TRBV5-1 and TRBJ1-1, with D hard to call. CDR3 length equals 14 residues. Trimming removed 4 bases at V and 0 bases at J, with 10 bases between. Per germline, CDR1 SGHRS and CDR2 YFSETQ. The CDR3 spells CASSQTTVNTEAFF. CDR3 in DNA: TGCGCCAGCAGCCAAACAACAGTGAACACTGAAGCTTTCTTT.

The chain uses TRBV3-1 (or the pseudogene TRBV3-2) and TRBJ2-3; 13 positions match TRBD2. CDR1 and CDR2 (germline): LGHDT, YNNKEL (reference sequence). J gave up 2 bases and V 5 bases, and 4 bases lay outside the gene matches. The CDR3 runs 16 residues. The CDR3 bases are TGTGCCAGCAGCGCCGGGACTAGCGGGGTCACAGATACGCAGTATTTT. This codes for CASSAGTSGVTDTQYF.

In this sample, this clone turned up a few times. The rearrangement joins TRBV28 to TRBJ2-1, with D possibly being TRBD2 (5 bases). With 3 bases removed from V and 0 bases from J, the gap between germline ends came to 6 bases. Germline V gene data show CDR1 as MDHEN and CDR2 as SYDVKM. There are 14 residues in the CDR3. The CDR3 protein is CASSLGSSYNEQFF. The CDR3 region has the DNA TGTGCCAGCAGTTTGGGGAGCTCCTACAATGAGCAGTTCTTC.

This rearrangement joins TRBV6-5 to TRBJ2-7; tentative D call: TRBD1 (5 bases). The CDR3 contains 13 residues. Looked up from germline, CDR1 is MNHEY and CDR2 is SVGAGI. The V gene lost 0 bases and the J gene lost 3 bases, with 6 bases spanning the gap. This CDR3 reads CASSYSRVYEQYF. The CDR3 DNA sequence: TGTGCCAGCAGTTACTCCAGGGTCTACGAGCAGTACTTC.

V is TRBV4-2 and J is TRBJ1-1; TRBD1 matches 8 bases. CDR1 LGHNA and CDR2 YNFKEQ come from the germline V gene. The CDR3 extends over 16 amino acids. J lost 4 bases, V lost 4 bases, and 11 bases had no gene match. CDR3 sequence reads: CASSPLAGGAGTEAFF. The CDR3 region has the DNA TGTGCCAGCAGCCCACTGGCAGGGGGCGCAGGCACTGAAGCTTTCTTT.

The chain combines TRBV4-1 with TRBJ1-1; the D gene is possibly TRBD1 (5 bases). The CDR3 covers 19 residues. Germline CDR1 is MGHRA and CDR2 is YSYEKL. Deletions cut 2 bases from V and 3 bases from J, with 25 bases between. The CDR3 DNA reads TGCGCCAGCAGCCAAATCACAGGATTGGTGGCACGCGGGGACACTGAAGCTTTCTTT. The encoded protein is CASSQITGLVARGDTEAFF.